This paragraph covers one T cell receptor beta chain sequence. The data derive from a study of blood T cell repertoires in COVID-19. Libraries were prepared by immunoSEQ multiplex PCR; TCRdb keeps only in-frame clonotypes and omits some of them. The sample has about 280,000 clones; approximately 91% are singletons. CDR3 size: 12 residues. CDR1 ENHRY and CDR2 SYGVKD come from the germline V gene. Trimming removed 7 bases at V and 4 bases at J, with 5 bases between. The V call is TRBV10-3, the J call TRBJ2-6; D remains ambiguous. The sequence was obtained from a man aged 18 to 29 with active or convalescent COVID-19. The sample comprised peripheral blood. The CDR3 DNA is TGTGCCATCAACGAGGGGGCCAACGTCCTGACTTTC. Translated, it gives CAINEGANVLTF.